One sample yielded the 8 T cell receptor beta chains listed below, sequenced in a study of CD8 T cells in ankylosing spondylitis (TCRdb year 2017). Summary of the overall study and its limitations: A TCR beta motif made up of eight highly homologous amino acid variants appeared to be characteristic of blood from ankylosing spondylitis patients.

These receptors have no known antigen. Library generation was performed with 5' RACE. Sequencing instrument: Illumina HiSeq 2500. The public sequencing data were trimmed at Q25 with fastp and processed into clonotypes with MiXCR by TCRdb, which kept only in-frame beta chains. Rows with one shared CDR3 protein collapse into an entry with the most common genes and DNA. The sample table lists about 440,000 distinct CDR3 sequences, roughly 17% of them with a count of one. The ten top clones hold approximately 0.97% of the sample. The sequencing sample was made of blood, either unsorted or a sorted T cell fraction (not recorded which). The receptors derive from a male donor with ankylosing spondylitis.

The chain recombines TRBV3-1 with TRBJ1-1, with 7 bases fitting TRBD1. This CDR3 is 16 amino acids long. The V and J ends lost 2 bases and 4 bases, in that order; junction bases with no gene match: 10. Germline V CDR1 and CDR2: LGHDT, YNNKEL (reference sequence). The CDR3, as DNA: TGTGCCAGCAGCCAAAGGAGCCCACAGGGGCGCACTGAAGCTTTCTTT. Translated: CASSQRSPQGRTEAFF.

The chain recombines TRBV28 with TRBJ1-1; D ambiguous. The CDR3 extends over 12 amino acids. CDR1 MDHEN and CDR2 SYDVKM come from the germline V gene. V was pared by 5 bases and J by 5 bases, with 9 bases between. The CDR3 DNA reads TGTGCCAGCAGTGAATTAATGACTGAAGCTTTCTTT. It yields the protein CASSELMTEAFF.

This clonotype has a handful of counts. The chain combines TRBV13 with TRBJ2-7, with TRBD1 matching 9 bases. Trimming took 5 bases from V and 5 from J; bases not matched to a gene: 19. There are 18 residues in the CDR3. Germline assignment: CDR1 PRHDT and CDR2 FYEKMQ (reference sequence). CDR3 region: CASSPLTKIRDRVNEQYF. CDR3 in DNA: TGTGCCAGCAGCCCGCTTACGAAAATCCGGGACAGGGTAAACGAGCAGTACTTC.

The chain uses TRBV2 and TRBJ1-1, with 8 bases fitting TRBD1. The germline gives CDR1 SNHLY, CDR2 FYNNEI. The length of the CDR3 is 13 residues. Trimming cost V 5 bases and J 3 bases; bases outside gene matches: 2. The CDR3 coding sequence is TGTGCCAGCAGTCAGACAGGGGACACTGAAGCTTTCTTT. Protein: CASSQTGDTEAFF. Based on the CDR3 plus reference TRBV2 and TRBJ1-1, the full variable domain is EPEVTQTPSHQVTQMGQEVILRCVPISNHLYFYWYRQILGQKVEFLVSFYNNEISEKSEIFDDQFSVERPDGSNFTLKIRSTKLEDSAMYFCASSQTGDTEAFFGQGTRLTVV.

This chain links TRBV2 with TRBJ2-1, with D perhaps TRBD1 or TRBD2 (5 bases each). V was cut by 3 bases and J by 10 bases, with 22 bases left in between. This CDR3 comprises 16 residues. Germline V gene lookup returns CDR1 SNHLY and CDR2 FYNNEI. In DNA form, the CDR3 reads TGTGCCAGCAGTGAGCGGGCGGCCTACCAAGGGGTCGAGCAGTTCTTC. Protein: CASSERAAYQGVEQFF.

The rearrangement links TRBV2 to TRBJ1-6; 9 positions match TRBD1. Germline V gives CDR1 SNHLY, CDR2 FYNNEI. There are 14 residues in the CDR3. V lost 6 bases to trimming and J lost 8 bases; unmatched junction nucleotides: 5. The CDR3 loop reads CASRVDRGYSPLHF. The CDR3 bases are TGTGCCAGCAGAGTGGACAGGGGTTATTCACCCCTCCACTTT.

The CDR3 coding sequence is TGTGCCAGCAGCTTAGCGCTAACTAGCGGGAGGGCCCCGGAGACCCAGTACTTC. Translation gives CASSLALTSGRAPETQYF. V gene TRBV7-8 combines with J gene TRBJ2-5, with 13 bases lining up with TRBD2. This CDR3 is 18 amino acids long. The V segment lost 0 bases and the J segment 5 bases; nucleotides outside the gene matches: 9. Germline CDR1 and CDR2: SGHVS and FQNEAQ.

The chain has TRBV20-1 and TRBJ1-2, with 7 bases matching TRBD1. V dropped 1 base and J dropped 7; count of bases not matched to a gene: 12. Germline V gives CDR1 DFQATT, CDR2 SNEGSKA (reference sequence). The CDR3 has 15 residues. This chain's CDR3 is CSARVPDRSKGGYTF. The DNA for the CDR3 is TGCAGTGCTAGAGTCCCGGACAGGTCAAAGGGTGGCTACACCTTC.